The entry below gives a single T cell receptor beta chain sequence along with its context. The antigen it recognizes is unknown. Nothing much larger sits one base from this clone, and base qualities are not available. This sample is part of a study of shared clonotypes between healthy human individuals (TCRdb year 2020). A note on the overall study: The cohort comprised two women and a few men aged 18 to 49 years. For each donor, CD4 naive and CD4 memory were each run on three plates, CD8 naive on two plates, and CD8 memory on one plate. To estimate repertoire size and how much clonotype sharing occurs between individuals, the study deeply sequenced the blood TCR repertoires of five healthy adults. Libraries were prepared and TCR repertoires were sequenced by different laboratories using diverse techniques, in order to increase sequencing depth and limit assay-specific biases. Between about 0.94 and 8.9 billion PBMCs per donor were obtained by leukapheresis. What the work shows at the level of the full study, not this receptor alone: Sharing across several donors was observed for approximately 5% of naive CD4, over 3% of naive CD8, 2% to 2.5% of memory CD4, and roughly 0.4% of memory CD8 clonotypes. Rarefaction of sorted-subset datasets indicated incomplete sequencing despite the large sequencing depth. Naive subsets generally had larger estimated clonotype richness than memory subsets. Based on pairwise subsampling, the degree of clonotype sharing among donors was expected to be affected by sequencing depth. Sampling was restricted to blood, and TCR repertoires in tissues likely differ from the TCR repertoires found in blood. Because the study included only a small number of donors, the genetic and exposure-history diversity represented was limited. Higher generation probabilities were observed for clonotypes shared by all four sorted-subset donors than for non-shared clonotypes.

The donors were healthy, HIV-negative adults with no recently reported acute infections or vaccinations. Only Caucasian adults living in Nashville, Tennessee, USA were represented among the donors. Magnetic negative selection was used to enrich CD4+ T cells, after which naive cells were positively selected on CD45RA and the negative fraction became the memory subset. Blood was collected by leukapheresis, and PBMCs were isolated by Ficoll-Histopaque density gradient centrifugation and then cryopreserved in liquid nitrogen vapor phase. Purity and quantity of every magnetically sorted T cell population were checked by analytical flow cytometry. Each sorted fraction had its genomic DNA isolated and then quantified by UV absorbance on a Nanodrop 2000c. Using the deep immunoSEQ assay, TCR CDR3 regions were amplified from genomic DNA by multiplex PCR. Extracted genomic DNA from each cell subset was distributed evenly across all wells of several immunoSEQ 96-well plates, and each plate was treated as a replicate. For sorted subsets, 200 ng of genomic DNA, equivalent to 25,000 to 35,000 T cell genomes, went into each replicate PCR. The purified libraries were quantified using a Qubit 3.0 fluorometer, sized with a Bioanalyzer 2100, and then quantified again using the KAPA Library Quantification kit. Each immunoSEQ 96-well plate was sequenced on its own single-read 150-cycle Illumina NextSeq 550 flow cell. Per the original workflow: The immunoSEQ output contained only junctional sequences without quality scores, so filtering could not match that applied to full-length reads. To assign V/J genes and CDR3, sequences were annotated using PyIR, a Python wrapper for IgBLAST v1.9, with IMGT germline references. Reads with weak V/J assignments (E-value above 1e-6), missing CDR3, stop codons, out-of-frame junctions, or ambiguous translated residues were removed. V3J clonotypes were defined by identical inferred V gene, J gene, and CDR3 amino acid sequence. Percentage overlap between repertoires was calculated by dividing the number of shared unique clonotypes by the size of the smaller repertoire. RTK rarefaction, the Chao1 estimator, and Recon v2.1 estimates of unobserved clonotypes were used to assess repertoire richness. Generation probabilities for all TCRbeta clonotypes obtained by the gDNA method from a handful of donors were computed using OLGA. Held by TCRdb, this immuneACCESS table contains in-frame sequences only and omits some clones. Under half of the omission traces to an unresolved V gene where checked; the cause of the rest is unknown. V, J and clone size are those of that table, while D and trimming were read from the DNA. Recorded for this sample are 1,500,000 or so clones; roughly 96% of them occurred a single time. In total, the top ten clones hold about 1.2% of the sample.

The junction carries 21 bases between V and J, which are trimmed by 5 bases and 8 bases respectively. The CDR1 and CDR2 encoded by the germline V gene are MDHEN and SYDVKM. The CDR3 contains 15 residues, cysteine and phenylalanine counted. The kept DNA is CDR3 alone, 45 bases in frame from the first base. This sequence was found in a man aged 30-40 years in good health. The chain is made from TRBV28 and TRBJ1-2; tentative D gene TRBD1, with 5 bases matching. Sequencing used naive CD4+ T cells sorted from blood. The intended sense of this specimen's cell subset or site label: CD45RA+ positively selected. The CDR3 protein: CASSPPGTRIGGYTF. The DNA sequence is TGTGCCAGCAGTCCACCCGGGACGCGCATAGGAGGCTACACCTTC.